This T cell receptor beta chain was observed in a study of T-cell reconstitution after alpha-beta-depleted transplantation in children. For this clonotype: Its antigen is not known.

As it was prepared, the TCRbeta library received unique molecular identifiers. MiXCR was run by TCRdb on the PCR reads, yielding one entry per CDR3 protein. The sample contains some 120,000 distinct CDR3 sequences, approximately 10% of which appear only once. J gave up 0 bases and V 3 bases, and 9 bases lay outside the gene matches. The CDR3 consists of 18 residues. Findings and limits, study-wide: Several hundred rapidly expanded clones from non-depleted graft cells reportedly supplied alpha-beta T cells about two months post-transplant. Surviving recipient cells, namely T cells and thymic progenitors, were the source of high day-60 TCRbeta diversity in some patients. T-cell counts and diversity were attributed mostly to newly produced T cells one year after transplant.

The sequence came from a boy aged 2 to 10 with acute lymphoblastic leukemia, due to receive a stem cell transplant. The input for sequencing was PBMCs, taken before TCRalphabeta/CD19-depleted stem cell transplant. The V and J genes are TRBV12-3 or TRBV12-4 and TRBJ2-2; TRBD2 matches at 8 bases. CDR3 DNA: TGTGCCAGCAGTTTTAGTCTAGCGGGTCTCGCGAACACCGGGGAGCTGTTTTTT. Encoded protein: CASSFSLAGLANTGELFF.